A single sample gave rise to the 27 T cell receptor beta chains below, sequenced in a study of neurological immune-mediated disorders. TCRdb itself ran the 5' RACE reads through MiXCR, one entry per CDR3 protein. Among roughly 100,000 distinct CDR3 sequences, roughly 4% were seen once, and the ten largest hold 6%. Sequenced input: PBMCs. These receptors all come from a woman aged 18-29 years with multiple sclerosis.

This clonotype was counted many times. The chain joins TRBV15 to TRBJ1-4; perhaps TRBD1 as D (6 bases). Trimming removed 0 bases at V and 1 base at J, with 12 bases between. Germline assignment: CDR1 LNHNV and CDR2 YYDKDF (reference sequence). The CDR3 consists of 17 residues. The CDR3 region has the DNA TGTGCCACCAGCAGAGATCCGGTACAGGGAACTAATGAAAAACTGTTTTTT. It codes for CATSRDPVQGTNEKLFF.

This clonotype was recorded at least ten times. The CDR3 reads CSARVGLEGQETQYF. In DNA, the CDR3 is TGCAGTGCTAGAGTGGGACTCGAGGGGCAAGAGACCCAGTACTTC. V usage is TRBV20-1 and J usage is TRBJ2-5; weak D call: TRBD2 (6 bases). The CDR3 loop spans 15 amino acids. V lost 1 base, J lost 2 bases, and 14 bases lay in between. CDR1 DFQATT and CDR2 SNEGSKA come from the germline V gene (reference sequence).

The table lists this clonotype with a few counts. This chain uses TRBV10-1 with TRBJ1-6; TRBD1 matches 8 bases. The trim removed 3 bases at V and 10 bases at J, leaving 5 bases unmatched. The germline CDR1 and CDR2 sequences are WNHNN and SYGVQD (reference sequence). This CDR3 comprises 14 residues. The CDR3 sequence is CASSDGDRRSPLHF. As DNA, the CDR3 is TGCGCCAGCAGTGACGGGGACAGGCGGTCACCCCTCCACTTT.

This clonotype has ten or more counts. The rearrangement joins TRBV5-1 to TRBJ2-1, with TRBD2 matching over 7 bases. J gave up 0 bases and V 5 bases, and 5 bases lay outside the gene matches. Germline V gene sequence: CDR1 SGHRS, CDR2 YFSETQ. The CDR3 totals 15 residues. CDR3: CASRFGGSSYNEQFF. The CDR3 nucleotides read TGCGCCAGCAGGTTCGGGGGGAGCTCCTACAATGAGCAGTTCTTC. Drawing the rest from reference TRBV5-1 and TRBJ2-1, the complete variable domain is KAGVTQTPRYLIKTRGQQVTLSCSPISGHRSVSWYQQTPGQGLQFLFEYFSETQRNKGNFPGRFSGRQFSNSRSEMNVSTLELGDSALYLCASRFGGSSYNEQFFGPGTRLTVL.

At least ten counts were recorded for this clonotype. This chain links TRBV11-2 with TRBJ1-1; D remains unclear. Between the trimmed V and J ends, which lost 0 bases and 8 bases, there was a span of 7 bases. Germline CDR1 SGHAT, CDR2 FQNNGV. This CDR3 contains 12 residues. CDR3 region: CASSLDSAEAFF. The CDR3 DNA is TGTGCCAGCAGCTTAGATAGCGCAGAAGCTTTCTTT.

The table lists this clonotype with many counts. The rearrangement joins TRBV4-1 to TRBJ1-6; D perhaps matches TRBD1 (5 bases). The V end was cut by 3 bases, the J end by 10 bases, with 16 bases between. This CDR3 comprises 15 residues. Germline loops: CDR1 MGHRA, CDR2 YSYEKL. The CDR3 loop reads CASSQIREVRSPLHF. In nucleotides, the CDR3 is TGCGCCAGCAGCCAGATCAGGGAGGTGAGATCACCCCTCCACTTT.

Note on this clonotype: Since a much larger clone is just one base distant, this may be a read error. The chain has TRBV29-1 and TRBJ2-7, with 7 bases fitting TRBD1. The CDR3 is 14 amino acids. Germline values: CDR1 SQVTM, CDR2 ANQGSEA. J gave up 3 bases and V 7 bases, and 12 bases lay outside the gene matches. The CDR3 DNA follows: TGCAGCGCCCATGCCGGGACAGAGAACTACGAGCAGTACTTC. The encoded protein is CSAHAGTENYEQYF.

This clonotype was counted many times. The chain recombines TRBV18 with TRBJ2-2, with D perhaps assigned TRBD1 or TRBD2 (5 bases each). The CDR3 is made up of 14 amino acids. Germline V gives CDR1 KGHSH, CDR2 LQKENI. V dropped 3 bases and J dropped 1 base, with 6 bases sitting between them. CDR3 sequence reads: CASSPGENTGELFF. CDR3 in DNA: TGTGCCAGCTCACCGGGGGAGAACACCGGGGAGCTGTTTTTT. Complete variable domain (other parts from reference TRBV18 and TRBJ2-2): NAGVMQNPRHLVRRRGQEARLRCSPMKGHSHVYWYRQLPEEGLKFMVYLQKENIIDESGMPKERFSAEFPKEGPSILRIQQVVRGDSAAYFCASSPGENTGELFFGEGSRLTVL.

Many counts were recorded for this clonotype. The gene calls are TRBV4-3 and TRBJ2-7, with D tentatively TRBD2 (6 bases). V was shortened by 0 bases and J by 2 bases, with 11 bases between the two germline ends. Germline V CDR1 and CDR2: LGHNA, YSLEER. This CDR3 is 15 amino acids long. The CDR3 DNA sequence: TGCGCCAGCAGCCAAGAAACTAGCCATACCTACGAGCAGTACTTC. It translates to CASSQETSHTYEQYF.

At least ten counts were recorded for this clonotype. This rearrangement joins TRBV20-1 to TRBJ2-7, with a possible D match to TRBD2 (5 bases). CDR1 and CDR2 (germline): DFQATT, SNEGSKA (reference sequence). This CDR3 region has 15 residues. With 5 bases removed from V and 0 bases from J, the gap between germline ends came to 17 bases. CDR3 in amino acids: CSAERPLGSSYEQYF. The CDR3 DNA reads TGCAGTGCTGAACGACCCCTTGGGAGCTCCTACGAGCAGTACTTC.

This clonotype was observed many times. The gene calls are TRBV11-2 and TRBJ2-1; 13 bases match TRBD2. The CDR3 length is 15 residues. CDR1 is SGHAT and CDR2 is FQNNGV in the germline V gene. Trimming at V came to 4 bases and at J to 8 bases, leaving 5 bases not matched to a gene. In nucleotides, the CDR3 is TGTGCCAGCAGCTCACTAGCGGGAGGGCCGTATGAGCAGTTCTTC. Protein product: CASSSLAGGPYEQFF.

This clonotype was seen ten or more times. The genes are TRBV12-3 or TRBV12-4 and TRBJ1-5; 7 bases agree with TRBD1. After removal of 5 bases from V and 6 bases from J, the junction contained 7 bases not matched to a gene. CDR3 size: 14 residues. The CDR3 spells CASSPSTGIQPQHF. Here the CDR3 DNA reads TGTGCCAGCAGTCCATCGACAGGGATTCAGCCCCAGCATTTT.

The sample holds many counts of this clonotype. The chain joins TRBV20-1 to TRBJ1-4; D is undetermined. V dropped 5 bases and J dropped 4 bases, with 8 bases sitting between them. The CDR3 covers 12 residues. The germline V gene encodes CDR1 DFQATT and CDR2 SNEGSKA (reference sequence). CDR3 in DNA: TGCAGTGCTCGCACAGATAATGAAAAACTGTTTTTT. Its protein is CSARTDNEKLFF.

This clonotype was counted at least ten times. The CDR3 DNA reads TGTGCCAGCAGTCCAATGATCCAAGAGACCCAGTACTTC. Encoded protein: CASSPMIQETQYF. V usage is TRBV27 and J usage is TRBJ2-5; D remains unclear. There are 13 residues in the CDR3. Trimming removed 5 bases at V and 1 base at J, with 8 bases between. The germline V gene encodes CDR1 MNHEY and CDR2 SMNVEV (reference sequence).

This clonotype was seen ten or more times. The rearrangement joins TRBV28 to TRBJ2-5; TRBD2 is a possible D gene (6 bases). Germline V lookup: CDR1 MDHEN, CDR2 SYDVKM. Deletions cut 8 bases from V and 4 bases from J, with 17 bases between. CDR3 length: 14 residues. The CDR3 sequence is CASGLRTGGETQYF. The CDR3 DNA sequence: TGTGCCAGCGGCCTTAGGACCGGGGGAGAGACCCAGTACTTC.

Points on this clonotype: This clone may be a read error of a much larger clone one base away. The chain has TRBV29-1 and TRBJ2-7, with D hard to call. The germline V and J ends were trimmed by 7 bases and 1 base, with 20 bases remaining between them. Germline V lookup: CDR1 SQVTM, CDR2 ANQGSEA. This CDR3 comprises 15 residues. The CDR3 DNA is TGCAGCGCCCCCCTGTCGAGTAAGCTTTCCTACGAGCAGTACTTC. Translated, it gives CSAPLSSKLSYEQYF.

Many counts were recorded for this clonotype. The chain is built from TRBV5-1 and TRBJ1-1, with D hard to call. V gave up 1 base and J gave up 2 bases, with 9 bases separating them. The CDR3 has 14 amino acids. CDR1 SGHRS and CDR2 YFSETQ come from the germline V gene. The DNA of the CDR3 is TGCGCCAGCAGCTTGCAGAACTCAAACACTGAAGCTTTCTTT. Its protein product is CASSLQNSNTEAFF.

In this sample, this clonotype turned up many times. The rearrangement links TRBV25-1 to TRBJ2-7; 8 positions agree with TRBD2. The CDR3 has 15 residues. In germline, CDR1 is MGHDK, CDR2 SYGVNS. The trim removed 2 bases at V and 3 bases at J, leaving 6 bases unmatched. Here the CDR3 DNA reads TGTGCCAGCAGTGAAAGGCGGGAGGAGGTCTACGAGCAGTACTTC. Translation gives CASSERREEVYEQYF.

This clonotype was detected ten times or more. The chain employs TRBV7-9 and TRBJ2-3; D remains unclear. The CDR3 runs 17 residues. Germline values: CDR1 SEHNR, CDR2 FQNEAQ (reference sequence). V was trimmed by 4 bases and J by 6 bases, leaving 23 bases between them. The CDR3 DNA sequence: TGTGCCAGCAGCTCAACGACCCCCTCCCTCGCAGAGGATACGCAGTATTTT. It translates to CASSSTTPSLAEDTQYF. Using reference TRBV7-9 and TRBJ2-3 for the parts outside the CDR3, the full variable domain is DTGVSQNPRHKITKRGQNVTFRCDPISEHNRLYWYRQTLGQGPEFLTYFQNEAQLEKSRLLSDRFSAERPKGSFSTLEIQRTEQGDSAMYLCASSSTTPSLAEDTQYFGPGTRLTVL.

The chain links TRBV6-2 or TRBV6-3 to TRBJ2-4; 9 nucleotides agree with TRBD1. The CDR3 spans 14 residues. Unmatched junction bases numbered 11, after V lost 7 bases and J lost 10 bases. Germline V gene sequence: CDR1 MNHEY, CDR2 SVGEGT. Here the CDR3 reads CASTQPGQGPIQYF. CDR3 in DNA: TGTGCCAGCACCCAGCCGGGACAGGGCCCTATTCAGTACTTC.

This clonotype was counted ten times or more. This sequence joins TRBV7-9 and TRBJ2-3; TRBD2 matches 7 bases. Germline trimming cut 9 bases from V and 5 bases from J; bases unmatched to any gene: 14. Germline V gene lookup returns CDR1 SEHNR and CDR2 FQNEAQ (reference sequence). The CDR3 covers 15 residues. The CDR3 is CASTLARGLVDTQYF. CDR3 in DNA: TGTGCCAGTACACTAGCGCGGGGTCTTGTAGATACGCAGTATTTT.

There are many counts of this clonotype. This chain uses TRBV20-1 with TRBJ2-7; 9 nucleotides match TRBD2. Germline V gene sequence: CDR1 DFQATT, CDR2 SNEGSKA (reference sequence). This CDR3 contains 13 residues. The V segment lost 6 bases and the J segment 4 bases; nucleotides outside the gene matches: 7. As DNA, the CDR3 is TGCAGTGCGGGGTCGCGGGGGGGTTACGAGCAGTACTTC. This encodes CSAGSRGGYEQYF.

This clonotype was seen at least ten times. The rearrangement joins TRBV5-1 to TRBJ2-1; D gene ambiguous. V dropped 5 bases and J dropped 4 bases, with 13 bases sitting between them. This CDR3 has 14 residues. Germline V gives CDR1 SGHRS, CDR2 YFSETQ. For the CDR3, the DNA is TGCGCCAGCAGGGGTGGGGTCGGATACAATGAGCAGTTCTTC. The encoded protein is CASRGGVGYNEQFF.

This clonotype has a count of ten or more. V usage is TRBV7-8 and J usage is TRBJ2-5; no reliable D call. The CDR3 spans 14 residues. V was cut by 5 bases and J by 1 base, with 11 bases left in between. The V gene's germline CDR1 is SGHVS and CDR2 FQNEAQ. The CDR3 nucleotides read TGTGCCAGCAGCCAGGTGGGGTCCCAAGAGACCCAGTACTTC. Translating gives CASSQVGSQETQYF.

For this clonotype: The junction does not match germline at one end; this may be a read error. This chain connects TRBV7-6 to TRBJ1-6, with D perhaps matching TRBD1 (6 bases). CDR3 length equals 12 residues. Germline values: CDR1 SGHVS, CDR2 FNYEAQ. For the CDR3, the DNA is TGTGCCAGCAGCTTGGGGGGCTCACCCCTCAACTTT. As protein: CASSLGGSPLNF. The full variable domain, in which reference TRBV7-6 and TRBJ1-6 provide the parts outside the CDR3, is GAGVSQSPRYKVTKRGQDVALRCDPISGHVSLYWYRQALGQGPEFLTYFNYEAQQDKSGLPNDRFSAERPEGSISTLTIQRTEQRDSAMYRCASSLGGSPLNFGNGTRLTVT.

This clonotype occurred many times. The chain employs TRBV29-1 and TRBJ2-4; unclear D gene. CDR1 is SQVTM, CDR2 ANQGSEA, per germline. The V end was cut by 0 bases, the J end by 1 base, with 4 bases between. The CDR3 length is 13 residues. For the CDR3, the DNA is TGCAGCGTTGAAGACTTTGCCAAAAACATTCAGTACTTC. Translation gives CSVEDFAKNIQYF.

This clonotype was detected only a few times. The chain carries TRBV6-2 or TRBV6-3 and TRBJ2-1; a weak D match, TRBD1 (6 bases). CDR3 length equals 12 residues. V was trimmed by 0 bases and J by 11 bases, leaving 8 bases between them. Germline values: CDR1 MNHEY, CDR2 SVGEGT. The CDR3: CASSYSTGKQFF. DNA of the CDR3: TGTGCCAGCAGTTACTCCACAGGGAAGCAGTTCTTC.